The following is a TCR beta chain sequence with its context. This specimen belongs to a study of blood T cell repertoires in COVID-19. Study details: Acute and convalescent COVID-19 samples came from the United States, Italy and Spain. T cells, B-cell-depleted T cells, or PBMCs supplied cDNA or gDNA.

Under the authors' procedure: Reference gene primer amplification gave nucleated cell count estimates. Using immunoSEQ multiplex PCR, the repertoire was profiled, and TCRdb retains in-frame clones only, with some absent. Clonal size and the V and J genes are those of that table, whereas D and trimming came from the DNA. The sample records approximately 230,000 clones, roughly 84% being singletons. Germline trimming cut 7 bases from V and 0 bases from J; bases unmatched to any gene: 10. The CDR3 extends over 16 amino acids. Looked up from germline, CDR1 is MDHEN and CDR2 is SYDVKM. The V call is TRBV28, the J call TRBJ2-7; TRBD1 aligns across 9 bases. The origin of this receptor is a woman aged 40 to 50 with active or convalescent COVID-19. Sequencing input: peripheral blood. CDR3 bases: TGTGCCAGCATTTCGGGGACAGGGAGAAGCTCCTACGAGCAGTACTTC. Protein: CASISGTGRSSYEQYF.